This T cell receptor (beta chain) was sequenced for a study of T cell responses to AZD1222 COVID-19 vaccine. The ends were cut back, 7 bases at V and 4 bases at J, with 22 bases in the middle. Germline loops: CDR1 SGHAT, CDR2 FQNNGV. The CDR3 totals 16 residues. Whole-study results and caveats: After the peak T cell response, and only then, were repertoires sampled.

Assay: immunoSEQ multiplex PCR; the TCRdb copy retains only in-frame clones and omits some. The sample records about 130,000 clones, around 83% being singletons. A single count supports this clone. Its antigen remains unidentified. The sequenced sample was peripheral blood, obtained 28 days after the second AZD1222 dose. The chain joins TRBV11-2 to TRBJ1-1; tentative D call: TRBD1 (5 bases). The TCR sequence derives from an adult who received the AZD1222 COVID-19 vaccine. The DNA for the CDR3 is TGTGCCAGCAACCAACCGGGACTGGAGGTAACCACTGAAGCTTTCTTT. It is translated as CASNQPGLEVTTEAFF.